The present entry profiles one T cell receptor (beta chain) with its context. These data belong to a study of T cells of healthy individuals. From the 5' RACE reads, TCRdb called clonotypes with MiXCR, one entry per CDR3 protein. Found here are some 69,000 distinct CDR3 sequences, about 16% of them singletons; the top ten hold around 4.5%. V was clipped by 3 bases and J by 2 bases, with 11 bases between them. This CDR3 contains 14 residues. CDR1 and CDR2 from the germline V gene are MNHEY and SMNVEV (reference sequence). The chain links TRBV27 to TRBJ2-7; D perhaps matches TRBD1 (6 bases). The origin of this receptor is a human donor in good health. In DNA, the CDR3 is TGTGCCAGCAGTTTCTGGCAGGGGCCCTACGAGCAGTACTTC. Its protein product is CASSFWQGPYEQYF.